This passage covers 8 T cell receptor beta chains from one sample sequenced in a study of tumor-infiltrating lymphocytes in primary liver carcinoma. The tissue used was unsorted bulk material of 20-30 mg. RNA and DNA were co-extracted from it with the AllPrep DNA/RNA mini kit. Researchers generated TCR beta cDNA from about 500 ng of total RNA, relying on a constant-region primer. Slightly modified ARM-PCR served as the procedure for the TCR beta libraries. These libraries came from three rounds of nested multiplex PCR. TRBV1-TRBV30 forward primers paired with a C-beta reverse primer were used in the first two PCR rounds, which ran approximately 11 cycles each. Each CDR3 protein gets one entry after TCRdb re-called the multiplex PCR reads with MiXCR. The sample shows about 43,000 distinct CDR3 sequences, around 70% of them seen only once. The sample taken for sequencing was liver tumor tissue from sampling region 2. Subset denoted: tumor region T2, inferior pole. The receptors shown here come from a man aged 40-49 years with primary liver carcinoma and hepatitis B virus infection.

Points on this clonotype: The junction departs from germline at one end; a sequencing error may be responsible. The chain joins TRBV6-1 to TRBJ2-2, with D perhaps TRBD1 or TRBD2 (5 bases each). Germline CDR1 is MNHNS and CDR2 is SASEGT. The CDR3 extends over 14 amino acids. Here the CDR3 DNA reads TGTGGCAGCAAACCGGGGACGGGTACCGGGGAGCTGTTTTTT. Its translation: CGSKPGTGTGELFF.

This clonotype has just a few counts. A read error is likely, as this CDR3 ends without the conserved phenylalanine or tryptophan. CDR3 DNA: TGCAGCGCTTCCCCGGGTTGGGCAACGAACACTGAAGCTTTCCTT. Protein: CSASPGWATNTEAFL. The rearrangement joins TRBV29-1 to TRBJ1-1; D unresolved. V was clipped by 7 bases and J by 1 base, with 19 bases between them. CDR1 is SQVTM and CDR2 is ANQGSEA in the germline V gene. The length of the CDR3 is 15 residues.

Worth noting for this clonotype: An end of the junction does not agree with germline; a read error may underlie this. This rearrangement joins TRBV11-2 to TRBJ1-5; possible D gene TRBD1, 6 bases. The germline V gene has CDR1 SGHAT and CDR2 FQNNGV. CDR3 size: 17 residues. The CDR3 protein is CASSLVGVTGNNQPQRF. In nucleotides, the CDR3 is TGTGCCAGCAGTTTAGTAGGGGTAACAGGGAATAATCAGCCCCAGCGTTTT.

This clonotype was picked up one time. Given a much more abundant clone one base away, this may be a read error. This chain connects TRBV29-1 to TRBJ1-2; 7 bases line up with TRBD1. Germline CDR1 SQVTM, CDR2 ANQGSEA. The CDR3 has 11 residues. In DNA form, the CDR3 reads TGCAACGTTGAAGAGTTCGGGACAGACTACTTC. It yields the protein CNVEEFGTDYF.

This clonotype was observed many times. The chain carries TRBV29-1 and TRBJ2-2, with D hard to call. V lost 5 bases and J 1 base, leaving 11 bases between the germline ends. This CDR3 region has 14 residues. Germline values: CDR1 SQVTM, CDR2 ANQGSEA. This CDR3 reads CSVSGPGNTGELFF. The DNA for the CDR3 is TGCAGCGTTTCCGGGCCGGGGAACACCGGGGAGCTGTTTTTT.

The J gene is TRBJ2-1, the V gene TRBV10-3; D gene ambiguous. The CDR3 covers 14 residues. CDR1 and CDR2 from the germline V gene are ENHRY and SYGVKD. The germline V and J ends were trimmed by 9 bases and 4 bases, with 16 bases remaining between them. The CDR3 reads CAIQQRGIYNEQFF. CDR3 sequence (DNA): TGTGCCATTCAACAGAGAGGTATTTACAATGAGCAGTTCTTC.

This clonotype qualifies as medium-sized. The chain recombines TRBV28 with TRBJ2-5, with D possibly called TRBD1 or TRBD2 (5 bases each). The length of the CDR3 is 14 residues. The germline V gene encodes CDR1 MDHEN and CDR2 SYDVKM. V lost 8 bases, J lost 7 bases, and 20 bases lay in between. This CDR3 reads CASSYSGAPGTQYF. CDR3 nucleotides: TGTGCCAGCTCTTATTCCGGGGCCCCAGGGACCCAGTACTTC.

This clonotype was detected once. The germline gene is not matched at one end of the junction; a read error may be the cause. The chain recombines TRBV6-2 or TRBV6-3 with TRBJ2-7; D gene ambiguous. This CDR3 contains 13 residues. The germline V gene has CDR1 MNHEY and CDR2 SVGEGT. For the CDR3, the DNA is TGTGCCAGCGGTTACGAGGTACCCGACGATCAGTACTTC. This sequence encodes CASGYEVPDDQYF.